This note documents a single T cell receptor (beta chain) sequence. Its target is not known. With 1 base clipped from V and 1 base from J, the junction kept 0 bases outside the gene matches. Germline V lookup: CDR1 DFQATT, CDR2 SNEGSKA (reference sequence). The CDR3 is 15 amino acids. The data derive from a study of T cells in Graves' hyperthyroidism and ophthalmopathy. Notes on the study in general: Blood also contained most expanded thyroid clonotypes above 0.001.

Template material for amplifying TCR beta CDR3 regions consisted of RNA transcripts. First-round RT-PCR with HTBI primers amplified the TCR CDR3 region. TCRdb ran MiXCR on the multiplex PCR reads and lists one entry per CDR3 protein. Of about 400,000 distinct CDR3 sequences in the sample, around 15% were seen once. The diagnoses drew upon clinical symptoms, serum thyroxine and TRAb, thyroid ultrasound and orbital computed tomography. This TCR was sampled from a man aged 50-60 years with Graves' ophthalmopathy. Sequencing was done on a sample of blood. The chain carries TRBV20-1 and TRBJ1-5, with TRBD1 matching over 11 bases. CDR3 nucleotide sequence: TGCAGTGCTAGAGGGGACAGGGGGAGCAATCAGCCCCAGCATTTT. Its translation: CSARGDRGSNQPQHF.